The subject of this entry is one T cell receptor (beta chain). What it binds is not known. The data were obtained in a study of chemoradiotherapy in HPV16-positive cancers. Across the whole study: Candidate HPV-specific T-cell clones and common TCR motifs came from functional assays in a couple of HPV16-positive patients. Broader study findings: In HPV16-positive patients, HPV-responsive T-cell expansion tracked better recurrence-free survival. Non-HPV-specific T cells did not expand in tumors during treatment, whereas candidate HPV-specific clones and E7-related motifs did. HPV-specific T cells were functionally defined from only a couple of HPV16-positive patients.

The germline V gene has CDR1 SGDLS and CDR2 YYNGEE. This CDR3 has 14 amino acids. The V gene lost 4 bases and the J gene lost 4 bases, with 9 bases spanning the gap. Sequencing was performed with immunoSEQ multiplex PCR; in TCRdb, only in-frame clones are kept and a portion is missing. The profile covers approximately 12,000 clones, with around nine tenths appearing a single time and roughly 5.7% taken by the ten largest. The sequence derives from a human donor with HPV-associated anogenital cancer. The input for sequencing was blood, taken from a patient who underwent chemoradiotherapy. The chain is built from TRBV9 and TRBJ1-6; unclear D gene. This CDR3 is CASSRILYNSPLHF. The CDR3 region has the DNA TGTGCCAGCAGCAGAATACTTTATAATTCACCCCTCCACTTT.